This TCR beta chain is drawn from a study of long-term antiretroviral therapy in people with HIV. Turning to the study itself: By about a decade, the earliest samples predate the 2015 immediate-ART recommendation.

Treated in the United States were all of the participants with HIV. The assay, immunoSEQ v3.0, was run at survey level. Generated by immunoSEQ multiplex PCR, the TCRdb table keeps only in-frame clones and is missing some. The sample lists 25,000 to 35,000 clones, around 93% occurring once. V lost 5 bases and J 0 bases, leaving 4 bases between the germline ends. The V gene's germline CDR1 is DFQATT and CDR2 SNEGSKA (reference sequence). CDR3 length: 11 residues. The sequencing used unsorted PBMCs, collected more than 7.3 years after starting antiretroviral therapy. This receptor was obtained from a man between 50 and 59 years old with HIV. This rearrangement joins TRBV20-1 to TRBJ1-1; D is ambiguous. CDR3 sequence reads: CSALLNTEAFF. DNA for the CDR3: TGCAGTGCTTTATTGAACACTGAAGCTTTCTTT.